The 14 T cell receptor beta chains reported below all come from one sample, sequenced in a study of spatial heterogeneity in lung cancer. Study observations and caveats: Expanded intratumoral alpha and beta TCR counts tracked tumor mutation counts.

TCRdb redid the calling of the 5' RACE reads with MiXCR, one entry per CDR3 protein. The table has 9,500 to 12,000 distinct CDR3 sequences, roughly an eighth seen once. No antigen has been assigned to these receptors. Time point of the sample: sample taken at primary tumor resection. This material consisted of lung tumor tissue, taken at surgery. The source is a female donor with early-stage non-small cell lung cancer.

Comments on this clonotype: This may stem from a read error, because a much larger clone lies one nucleotide away. Here the CDR3 omits its conserved ending phenylalanine or tryptophan, so a read error is the likely source. The J gene is TRBJ2-6, the V gene TRBV5-1; the D is unclear. Trimming removed 3 bases at V and 1 base at J, with 11 bases between. Germline-derived CDR1 and CDR2 are SGHRS and YFSETQ. The CDR3 totals 16 residues. The CDR3 nucleotides read TGCGCCAGCAGCTACAAATCTTCATCTGGGGCCAACGTCCTGACTCTC. This codes for CASSYKSSSGANVLTL.

By frequency in the sample, this clonotype is medium-sized. V is TRBV6-2 or TRBV6-3 and J is TRBJ1-2; D gene uncertain. Germline V lookup: CDR1 MNHEY, CDR2 SVGEGT. The CDR3 is 14 residues long. V dropped 1 base and J dropped 4 bases, with 10 bases sitting between them. CDR3 residues: CASSYFGRGYGYTF. DNA for the CDR3: TGTGCCAGCAGTTACTTCGGACGCGGCTATGGCTACACCTTC.

The J gene is TRBJ1-6, the V gene TRBV7-2; D remains ambiguous. The CDR3 covers 17 residues. Trimming stripped 0 bases from V and 4 bases from J, with 13 bases between. Germline values: CDR1 SGHTA, CDR2 FQGNSA. The CDR3 reads CASSLAPGPQYNSPLHF. In DNA form, the CDR3 reads TGTGCCAGCAGCTTAGCTCCCGGGCCACAATATAATTCACCCCTCCACTTT.

The gene calls are TRBV7-2 and TRBJ2-3; D possibly corresponds to TRBD2 (5 bases). This CDR3 is 17 amino acids long. CDR1 and CDR2 from the germline V gene are SGHTA and FQGNSA. Trimming removed 2 bases at V and 0 bases at J, with 15 bases between. CDR3 sequence: CASSLYFASSSTDTQYF. CDR3 DNA sequence: TGTGCCAGCAGCTTATATTTCGCTAGCAGTAGCACAGATACGCAGTATTTT.

The chain is built from TRBV7-9 and TRBJ2-3; 8 bases are shared with TRBD2. The germline CDR1 and CDR2 sequences are SEHNR and FQNEAQ (reference sequence). J lost 1 base, V lost 5 bases, and 2 bases had no gene match. The CDR3 length is 14 residues. The CDR3 reads CASSPTSGTDTQYF. CDR3 DNA sequence: TGTGCCAGCAGCCCGACTAGCGGCACAGATACGCAGTATTTT.

This clonotype has a count of ten or more. The rearrangement joins TRBV7-2 to TRBJ2-5, with D unclear. Germline V gives CDR1 SGHTA, CDR2 FQGNSA. V was cut by 5 bases and J by 2 bases, with 15 bases left in between. The CDR3 extends over 15 amino acids. CDR3 protein: CASSRPQNSQETQYF. For the CDR3, the DNA is TGTGCCAGCAGCCGCCCTCAGAATTCTCAAGAGACCCAGTACTTC.

This clonotype showed up just a few times. V gene TRBV2 combines with J gene TRBJ1-1; D uncertain. Germline loops: CDR1 SNHLY, CDR2 FYNNEI. Trimming shortened V by 4 bases and J by 4 bases, and 10 bases separated the two germline ends. The CDR3 is 13 amino acids. The CDR3 loop is CASSGWAVTEAFF. DNA for the CDR3: TGTGCCAGCAGTGGCTGGGCCGTCACTGAAGCTTTCTTT. The complete variable domain, with remaining parts taken from reference TRBV2 and TRBJ1-1, reads EPEVTQTPSHQVTQMGQEVILRCVPISNHLYFYWYRQILGQKVEFLVSFYNNEISEKSEIFDDQFSVERPDGSNFTLKIRSTKLEDSAMYFCASSGWAVTEAFFGQGTRLTVV.

This clonotype was counted many times. The rearrangement joins TRBV5-1 to TRBJ1-2; perhaps TRBD1 as D (5 bases). The CDR3 loop spans 15 amino acids. The V gene's germline CDR1 is SGHRS and CDR2 YFSETQ. Trimming removed 4 bases from V and 4 bases from J, with 17 bases in between. CDR3 loop: CASSIQAREPYGYTF. DNA for the CDR3: TGCGCCAGCAGCATACAGGCGCGGGAACCCTATGGCTACACCTTC.

This clonotype has a count of ten or more. The chain recombines TRBV2 with TRBJ2-5; D is ambiguous. Germline CDR1 reads SNHLY; CDR2 reads FYNNEI. V was clipped by 4 bases and J by 4 bases, with 7 bases between them. CDR3 length: 12 residues. CDR3 region: CASSVLGETQYF. The CDR3 DNA sequence: TGTGCCAGCAGTGTTCTTGGAGAGACCCAGTACTTC.

This clonotype is labeled large. The V and J genes are TRBV20-1 and TRBJ1-6; the D is unclear. V lost 3 bases to trimming and J lost 7 bases, with 10 bases between them. The germline V gene has CDR1 DFQATT and CDR2 SNEGSKA (reference sequence). This CDR3 contains 13 residues. The CDR3 is CSASGRINSPLHF. The CDR3 region has the DNA TGCAGTGCTAGTGGCCGGATCAATTCACCCCTCCACTTT.

This clonotype was detected ten times or more. The CDR3 DNA follows: TGTGCCAGCAGCCGACTAGCGGGGGCCTACAATGAGCAGTTCTTC. Its protein is CASSRLAGAYNEQFF. V gene TRBV6-2 or TRBV6-3 combines with J gene TRBJ2-1; TRBD2 aligns across 12 bases. This CDR3 has 15 amino acids. V lost 6 bases, J lost 2 bases, and 2 bases stayed unmatched. The V gene's germline CDR1 is MNHEY and CDR2 SVGEGT.

This clonotype was detected ten times or more. The CDR3 spells CASSLAAGGWNSYNEQFF. The CDR3, as DNA: TGTGCCAGCAGCTTAGCCGCGGGAGGATGGAACTCCTACAATGAGCAGTTCTTC. V is TRBV7-2 and J is TRBJ2-1; 8 nucleotides agree with TRBD2. V was clipped by 0 bases and J by 0 bases; unmatched bases: 7. Germline CDR1 SGHTA, CDR2 FQGNSA. CDR3 size: 18 residues.

This clonotype was counted many times. V is TRBV20-1 and J is TRBJ1-1; 7 bases line up with TRBD1. The CDR3 loop spans 15 amino acids. Germline V gene data show CDR1 as DFQATT and CDR2 as SNEGSKA (reference sequence). V was pared by 5 bases and J by 7 bases, with 16 bases of the junction left unmatched. The CDR3 DNA is TGCAGTGCTTTTTCAGGGGGGGCAGGGTTTAATGAAGCTTTCTTT. This sequence encodes CSAFSGGAGFNEAFF.

This clonotype was observed many times. V is TRBV12-3 or TRBV12-4 and J is TRBJ2-3, with TRBD2 identical over 7 bases. Trimming removed 1 base from V and 4 bases from J; junction bases left unmatched: 8. CDR3 size: 16 residues. CDR3 nucleotides: TGTGCCAGCAGTTTAGTCGGCGGGAGTCGCCCAGATACGCAGTATTTT. Translation gives CASSLVGGSRPDTQYF.